This T cell receptor beta chain came from a study of identical twins. J gave up 0 bases and V 4 bases, and 6 bases lay outside the gene matches. Germline V gives CDR1 SGDLS, CDR2 YYNGEE. CDR3 length: 16 amino acids. MiXCR, run by TCRdb on the 5' RACE reads, gives a single entry per CDR3 protein. The sample has 250,000 to 300,000 distinct CDR3 sequences, about 8% seen once. This clonotype occurred a few times. These data were likewise used in another study, on yellow fever vaccine responses in identical twins.

The receptor was derived from a woman under 30 in good health. The chain is built from TRBV9 and TRBJ2-2, with 7 bases fitting TRBD2. The sample taken for sequencing was CD8+ T cells sorted from blood. DNA of the CDR3: TGTGCCAGCAGCCCTCCCGGGGGGTCGAACACCGGGGAGCTGTTTTTT. This encodes CASSPPGGSNTGELFF.